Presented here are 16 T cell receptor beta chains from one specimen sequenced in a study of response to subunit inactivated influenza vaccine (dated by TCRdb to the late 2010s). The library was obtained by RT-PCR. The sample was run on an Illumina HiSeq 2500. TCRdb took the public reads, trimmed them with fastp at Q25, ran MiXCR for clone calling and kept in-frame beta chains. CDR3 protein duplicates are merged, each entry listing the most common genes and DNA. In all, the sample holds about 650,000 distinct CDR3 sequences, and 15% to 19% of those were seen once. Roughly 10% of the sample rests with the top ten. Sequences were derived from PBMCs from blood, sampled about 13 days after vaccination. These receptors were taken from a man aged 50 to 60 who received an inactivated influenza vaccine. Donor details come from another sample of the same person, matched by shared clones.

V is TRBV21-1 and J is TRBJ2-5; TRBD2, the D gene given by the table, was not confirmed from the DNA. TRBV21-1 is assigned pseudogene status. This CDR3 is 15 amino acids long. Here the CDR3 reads CASSMGLANEETQYF. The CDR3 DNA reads TGTGCCAGCAGCATGGGACTAGCGAACGAAGAGACCCAGTACTTC.

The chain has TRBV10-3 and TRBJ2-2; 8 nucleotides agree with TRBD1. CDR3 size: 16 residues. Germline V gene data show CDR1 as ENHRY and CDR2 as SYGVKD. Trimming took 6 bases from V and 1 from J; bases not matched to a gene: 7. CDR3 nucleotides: TGTGCCATCAGGAGCTCCGGGACAGGGAACACCGGGGAGCTGTTTTTT. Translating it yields CAIRSSGTGNTGELFF.

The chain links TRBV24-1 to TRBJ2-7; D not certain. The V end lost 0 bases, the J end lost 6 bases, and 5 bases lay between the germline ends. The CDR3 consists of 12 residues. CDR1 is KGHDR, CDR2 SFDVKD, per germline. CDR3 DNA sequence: TGTGCCACCAGTGATTTGCGTAGCGAGCAGTACTTC. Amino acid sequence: CATSDLRSEQYF.

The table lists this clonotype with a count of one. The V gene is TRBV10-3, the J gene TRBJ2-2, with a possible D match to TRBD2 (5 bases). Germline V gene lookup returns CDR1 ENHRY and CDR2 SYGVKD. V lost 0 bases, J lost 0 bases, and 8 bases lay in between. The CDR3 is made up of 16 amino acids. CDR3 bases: TGTGCCATCAGTGAGTCGTCACTAGCGAACACCGGGGAGCTGTTTTTT. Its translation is CAISESSLANTGELFF.

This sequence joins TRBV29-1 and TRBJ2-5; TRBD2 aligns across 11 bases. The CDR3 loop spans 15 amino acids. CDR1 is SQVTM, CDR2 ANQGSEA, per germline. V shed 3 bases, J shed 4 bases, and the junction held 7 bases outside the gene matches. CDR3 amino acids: CSVEWLAGGVETQYF. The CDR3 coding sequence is TGCAGCGTTGAGTGGTTAGCGGGAGGGGTAGAGACCCAGTACTTC. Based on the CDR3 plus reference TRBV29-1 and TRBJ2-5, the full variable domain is SAVISQKPSRDICQRGTSLTIQCQVDSQVTMMFWYRQQPGQSLTLIATANQGSEATYESGFVIDKFPISRPNLTFSTLTVSNMSPEDSSIYLCSVEWLAGGVETQYFGPGTRLLVL.

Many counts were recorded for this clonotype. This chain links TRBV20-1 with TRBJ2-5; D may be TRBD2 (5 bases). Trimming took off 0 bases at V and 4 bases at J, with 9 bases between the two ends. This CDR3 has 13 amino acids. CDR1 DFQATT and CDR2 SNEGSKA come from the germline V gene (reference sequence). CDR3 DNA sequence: TGCAGTGCTAGAGATGTCGGGGTAGAGACCCAGTACTTC. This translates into CSARDVGVETQYF.

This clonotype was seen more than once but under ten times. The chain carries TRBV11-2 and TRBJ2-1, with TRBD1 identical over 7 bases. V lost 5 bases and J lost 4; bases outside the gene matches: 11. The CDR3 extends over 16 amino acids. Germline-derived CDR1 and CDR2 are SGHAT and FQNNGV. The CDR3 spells CASSPLRGPRYNEQFF. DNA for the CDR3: TGTGCCAGCAGCCCACTGAGGGGGCCGCGATACAATGAGCAGTTCTTC.

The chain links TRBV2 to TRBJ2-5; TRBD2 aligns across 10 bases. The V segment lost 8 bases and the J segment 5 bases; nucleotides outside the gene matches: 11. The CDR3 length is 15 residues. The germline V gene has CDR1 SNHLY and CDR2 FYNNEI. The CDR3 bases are TGTGCCAGCGGAGGGCTAGCGGGAGATGTGGAGACCCAGTACTTC. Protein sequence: CASGGLAGDVETQYF.

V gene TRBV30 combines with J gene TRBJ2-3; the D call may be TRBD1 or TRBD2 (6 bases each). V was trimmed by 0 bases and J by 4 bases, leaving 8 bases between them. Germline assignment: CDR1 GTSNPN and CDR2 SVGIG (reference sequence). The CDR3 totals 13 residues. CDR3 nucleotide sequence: TGTGCCTGGAGTGTAGGGGGGTCAGATACGCAGTATTTT. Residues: CAWSVGGSDTQYF.

CDR3 DNA: TGTGCCAGCAGCACTAGCCCGGTCGGGGAGCTGTTTTTT. Its translation is CASSTSPVGELFF. V and J are TRBV12-3 or TRBV12-4 and TRBJ2-2; tentative D call: TRBD2 (6 bases). CDR3 length equals 13 residues. Trimming pared 6 bases from V and 7 bases from J, leaving 12 bases between.

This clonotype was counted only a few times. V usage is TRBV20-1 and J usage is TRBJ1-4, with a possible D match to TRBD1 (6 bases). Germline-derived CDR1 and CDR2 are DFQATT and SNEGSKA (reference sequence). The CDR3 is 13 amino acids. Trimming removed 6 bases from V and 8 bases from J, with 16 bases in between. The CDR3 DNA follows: TGCAGTGCCCGTAGGACAGCCGAAGAAAAACTGTTTTTT. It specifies CSARRTAEEKLFF.

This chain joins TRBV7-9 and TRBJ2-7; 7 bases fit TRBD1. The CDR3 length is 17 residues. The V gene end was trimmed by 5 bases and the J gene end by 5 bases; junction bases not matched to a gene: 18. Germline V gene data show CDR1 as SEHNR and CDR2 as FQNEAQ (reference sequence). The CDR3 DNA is TGTGCCAGCAGCCCAGCCTGGAGAACAGGGGCCATCCACGAGCAGTACTTC. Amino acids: CASSPAWRTGAIHEQYF.

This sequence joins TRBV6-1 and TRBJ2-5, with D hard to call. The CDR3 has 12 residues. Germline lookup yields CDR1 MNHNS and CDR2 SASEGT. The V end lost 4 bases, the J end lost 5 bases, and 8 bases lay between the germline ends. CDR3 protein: CASSAVGETQYF. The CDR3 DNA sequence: TGTGCCAGCAGTGCTGTGGGGGAGACCCAGTACTTC.

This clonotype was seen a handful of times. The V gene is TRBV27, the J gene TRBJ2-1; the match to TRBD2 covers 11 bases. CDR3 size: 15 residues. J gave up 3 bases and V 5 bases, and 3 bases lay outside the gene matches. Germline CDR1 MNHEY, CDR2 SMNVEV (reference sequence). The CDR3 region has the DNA TGTGCCAGCAGTCCACTAGCGGGAGACTACAATGAGCAGTTCTTC. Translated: CASSPLAGDYNEQFF.

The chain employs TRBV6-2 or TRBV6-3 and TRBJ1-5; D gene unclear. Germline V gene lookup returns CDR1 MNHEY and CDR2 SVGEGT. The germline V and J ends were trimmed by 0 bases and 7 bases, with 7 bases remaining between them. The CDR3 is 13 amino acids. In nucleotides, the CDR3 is TGTGCCAGCAGTTACTCGATGAACCAGCCCCAGCATTTT. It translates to CASSYSMNQPQHF.

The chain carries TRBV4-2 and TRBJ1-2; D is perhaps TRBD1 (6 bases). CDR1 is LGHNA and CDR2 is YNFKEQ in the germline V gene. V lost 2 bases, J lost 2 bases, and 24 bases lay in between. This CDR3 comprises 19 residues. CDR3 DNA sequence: TGTGCCAGCAGCCAAACCACCCTAGGGGGGGCGCCCAGAAACTATGGCTACACCTTC. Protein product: CASSQTTLGGAPRNYGYTF.